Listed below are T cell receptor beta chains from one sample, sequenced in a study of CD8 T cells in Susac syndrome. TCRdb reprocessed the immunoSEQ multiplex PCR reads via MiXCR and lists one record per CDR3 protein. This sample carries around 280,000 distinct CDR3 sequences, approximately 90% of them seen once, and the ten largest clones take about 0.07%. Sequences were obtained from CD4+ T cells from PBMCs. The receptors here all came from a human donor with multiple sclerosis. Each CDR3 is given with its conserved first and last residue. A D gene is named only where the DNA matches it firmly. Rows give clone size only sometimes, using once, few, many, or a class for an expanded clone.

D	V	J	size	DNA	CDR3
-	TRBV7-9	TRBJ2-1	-	TGTGCCAGCAGACCACCCGTGCGGGCCCTTACAATTGGGCAGTTCTTC	CASRPPVRALTIGQFF
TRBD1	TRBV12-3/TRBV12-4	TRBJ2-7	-	TGTGCCAGCAGCCTCCAGTCCGGGACAGCCTACGAGCAGTACTTC	CASSLQSGTAYEQYF
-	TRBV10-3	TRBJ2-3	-	TGTGCCATCTCCAACTTAAGGGATACGCAGTATTTT	CAISNLRDTQYF
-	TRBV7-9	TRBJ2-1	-	TGTGCCAGCAGCTTATCGTCGTTCCCTATCGACAATGAGCAGTTCTTC	CASSLSSFPIDNEQFF
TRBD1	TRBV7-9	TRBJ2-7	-	TGTGCCTACTCCGGACAGGGGGCCTACGAGCAGTACTTC	CAYSGQGAYEQYF
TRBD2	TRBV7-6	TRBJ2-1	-	TGTGCCAGCAGACACCATAGGGGGCGGGAGGGCCGGGACAATGAGCAGTTCTTC	CASRHHRGREGRDNEQFF
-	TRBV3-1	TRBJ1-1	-	TGTGCCAGCAGACCTTCAGGCAGGAACACTGAAGCTTTCTTT	CASRPSGRNTEAFF
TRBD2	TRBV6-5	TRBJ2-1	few	TGTGCCAGCAGTTATGGCGGGAGCTCCTACAATGAGCAGTTCTTC	CASSYGGSSYNEQFF
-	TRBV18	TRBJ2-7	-	TGTGCCAGCTCGCAAGCCTCCTCCTACGAGCAGTACTTC	CASSQASSYEQYF
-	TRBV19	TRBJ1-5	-	TGTGCCAGCCTCGGGGGTTTAAATCAGCCCCAGCATTTT	CASLGGLNQPQHF
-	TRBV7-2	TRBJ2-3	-	TGTGCCAGCAGCTTAGCCCCCCGGGGTACGCAGTATTTT	CASSLAPRGTQYF
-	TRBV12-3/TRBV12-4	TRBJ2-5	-	TGTGCCAGCAGTTTAATTGACAGAGCGGAGACCCAGTACTTC	CASSLIDRAETQYF
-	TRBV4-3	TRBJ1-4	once	TGCGCCAGCAGCCAAGACCAGGGAAATGAAAAACTGTTTTTT	CASSQDQGNEKLFF
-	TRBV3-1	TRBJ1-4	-	TGTGCCAGCAGCCAAGGGAAAGGGGGTAATGAAAAACTGTTTTTT	CASSQGKGGNEKLFF
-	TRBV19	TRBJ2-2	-	TGTGCCAGTAGTATGAGCCAGACGAACACCGGGGAGCTGTTTTTT	CASSMSQTNTGELFF
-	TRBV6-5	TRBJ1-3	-	TGTGCCAGCGTTCCCACCGGGGAAGGGGCTGGCACCATATATTTT	CASVPTGEGAGTIYF
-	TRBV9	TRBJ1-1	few	TGTGCCAGCAGCGTTAGGGTGAACACTGAAGCTTTCTTT	CASSVRVNTEAFF
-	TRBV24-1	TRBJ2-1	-	TGTGCCACCAGTGACCCCCGGGGACCCTACAATGAGCAGTTCTTC	CATSDPRGPYNEQFF
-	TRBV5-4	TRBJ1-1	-	TGTGCCAGCAGCCCGGCAGGGGTCCTTAGGCGCACTGAAGCTTTCTTT	CASSPAGVLRRTEAFF
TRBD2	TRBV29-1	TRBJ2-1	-	TGCAGCGTTGACGGCGGGAGGGCCATTTTCGGTGAGCAGTTCTTC	CSVDGGRAIFGEQFF
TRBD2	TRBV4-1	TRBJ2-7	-	TGCGCCAGCAGCCTTTTCCGGACTAGCGGGAGGTCCGACTACGAGCAGTACTTC	CASSLFRTSGRSDYEQYF
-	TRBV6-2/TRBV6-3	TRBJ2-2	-	TGTGCCAGCAGTAACCCTAGCCCCCCCACCGGGGAGCTGTTTTTT	CASSNPSPPTGELFF
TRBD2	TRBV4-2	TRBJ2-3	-	TGTGCCAGCAGCCTAGCGGGGGCACTCACAGATACGCAGTATTTT	CASSLAGALTDTQYF
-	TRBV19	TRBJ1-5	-	TGTGCCAGCTGGACCGGAACCTATAGCAATCAGCCCCAGCATTTT	CASWTGTYSNQPQHF
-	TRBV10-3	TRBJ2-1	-	TGTGCCATCAGTGAGCCAAACAACAATGAGCAGTTCTTC	CAISEPNNNEQFF
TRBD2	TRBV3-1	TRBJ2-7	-	TGTGCCAGCAGCCAAGAGGCCGGACTAGGGGCCTACGAGCAGTACTTC	CASSQEAGLGAYEQYF
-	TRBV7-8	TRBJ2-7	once	TGTGCCAGCAGCTCCCAGGCGCCCCGGGCCTACGAGCAGTACTTC	CASSSQAPRAYEQYF
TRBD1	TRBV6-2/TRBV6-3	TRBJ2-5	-	TGTGCCAGCAGTTACTCGAGGGACAGGCGGGCAATGGCCCAGTACTTC	CASSYSRDRRAMAQYF
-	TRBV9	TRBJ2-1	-	TGTGCCAGCAGCCCACGGACTATATACAATGAGCAGTTCTTC	CASSPRTIYNEQFF
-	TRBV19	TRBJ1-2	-	TGTGCCAGTAGTATAGTTCCCGTCGATCGGGCCGCAGATGGCTACACCTTC	CASSIVPVDRAADGYTF
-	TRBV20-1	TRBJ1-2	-	TGCAGTGCCTGGGCCACGGGGCTGTATGGCTACACCTTC	CSAWATGLYGYTF
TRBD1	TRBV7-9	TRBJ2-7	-	TGTGCCAGCAGCCAGATTAGAACCGGGACAGTCTCCTACGAGCAGTACTTC	CASSQIRTGTVSYEQYF
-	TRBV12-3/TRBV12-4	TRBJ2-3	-	TGTGCCAGCAGCTCTGGGTATACGCAGTATTTT	CASSSGYTQYF
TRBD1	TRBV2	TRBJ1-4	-	TGTGCCAGCAGTGCCGGGACAGGGTATGAAAAACTGTTTTTT	CASSAGTGYEKLFF
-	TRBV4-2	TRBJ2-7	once	TGTGCCAGCAGCCCAAGGGAGCCAGGTAGGGGGGAGCAGTACTTC	CASSPREPGRGEQYF
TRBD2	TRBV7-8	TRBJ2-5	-	TGTGCCAGCAGCTATAGCGGGGGGGCCACAGAGACCCAGTACTTC	CASSYSGGATETQYF
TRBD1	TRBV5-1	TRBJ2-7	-	TGCGCCAGCAGAGATGGGGACAGGGTCTCCTACGAGCAGTACTTC	CASRDGDRVSYEQYF
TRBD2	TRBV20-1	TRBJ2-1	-	TGCAGTGCTAGGGCCTTTGGACTAGCGGGAAGGCATGAGCAGTTCTTC	CSARAFGLAGRHEQFF
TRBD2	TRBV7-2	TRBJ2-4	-	TGTGCCAGCAGCCCAAGCGGGAGGCCCTTACTAGCCAAAAACATTCAGTACTTC	CASSPSGRPLLAKNIQYF
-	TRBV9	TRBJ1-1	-	TGTGCCAGCAGCGTATCGTCATCTAGGCCTGAAGCTTTCTTT	CASSVSSSRPEAFF
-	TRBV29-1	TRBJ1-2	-	TGCAGCGGGGGGCGGGTGGAAGGCTATGGCTACACCTTC	CSGGRVEGYGYTF
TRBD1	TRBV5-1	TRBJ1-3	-	TGCGCCAGCAGCGGAAGGGGACAGGGGGACGGAAACACCATATATTTT	CASSGRGQGDGNTIYF
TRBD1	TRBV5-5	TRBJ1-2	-	TGTGCCAGCAGCCAGCCCTCCGGGACAGGATTAAACTATGGCTACACCTTC	CASSQPSGTGLNYGYTF
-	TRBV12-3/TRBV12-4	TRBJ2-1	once	TGTGCCAGCAGCTCGTTCCGTGAGCAGTTCTTC	CASSSFREQFF
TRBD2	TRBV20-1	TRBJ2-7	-	TGCAGTGCTAGAGACTCTAGCGGGATTTACGAGCAGTACTTC	CSARDSSGIYEQYF
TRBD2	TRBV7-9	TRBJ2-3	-	TGTGCCAGCAGCTCGGGACTAGCGGGTAACACAGATACGCAGTATTTT	CASSSGLAGNTDTQYF
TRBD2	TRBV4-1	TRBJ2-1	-	TGCGCCAGCAGCCAAGATAGGGCACTAGCGGTCTACAATGAGCAGTTCTTC	CASSQDRALAVYNEQFF
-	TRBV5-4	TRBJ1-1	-	TGTGCCAGCAGCCGGGTCGGGTACACTGAAGCTTTCTTT	CASSRVGYTEAFF
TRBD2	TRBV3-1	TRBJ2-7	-	TGTGCCAGCAGCCAAGGAGCGCGAGCGGGAGTCTACGAGCAGTACTTC	CASSQGARAGVYEQYF
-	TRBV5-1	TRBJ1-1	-	TGCGCCAGCAGCAGGGGTGGAAGACCTGAAGCTTTCTTT	CASSRGGRPEAFF
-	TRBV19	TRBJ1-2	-	TGTGCCAGTAGTTCGCGGAACTATGGCTACACCTTC	CASSSRNYGYTF
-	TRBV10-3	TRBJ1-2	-	TGTGCCATCAGTGAGTCCTCAACCGGCTACACCTTC	CAISESSTGYTF
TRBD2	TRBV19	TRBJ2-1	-	TGTGCCAGTAGTATTTTCCTAGCGGGTACCCTACACAATGAGCAGTTCTTC	CASSIFLAGTLHNEQFF
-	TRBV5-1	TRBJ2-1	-	TGCGCCAGCACTAGCACGGGTGAGCAGTTCTTC	CASTSTGEQFF